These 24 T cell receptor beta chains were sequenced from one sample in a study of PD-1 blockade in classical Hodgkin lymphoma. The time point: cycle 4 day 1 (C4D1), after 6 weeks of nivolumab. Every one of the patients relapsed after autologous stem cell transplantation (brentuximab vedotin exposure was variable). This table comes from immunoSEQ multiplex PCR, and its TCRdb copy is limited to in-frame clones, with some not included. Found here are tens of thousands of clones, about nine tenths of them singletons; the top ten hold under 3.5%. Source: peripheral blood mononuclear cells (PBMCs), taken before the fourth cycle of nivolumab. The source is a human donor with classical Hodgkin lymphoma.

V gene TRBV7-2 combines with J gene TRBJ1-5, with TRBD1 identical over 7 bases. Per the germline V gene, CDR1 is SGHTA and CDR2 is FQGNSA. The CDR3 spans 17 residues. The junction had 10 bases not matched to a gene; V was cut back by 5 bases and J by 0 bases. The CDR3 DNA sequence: TGTGCCAGCAGCCCCAGGGGGGACCTTTATAGCAATCAGCCCCAGCATTTT. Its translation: CASSPRGDLYSNQPQHF.

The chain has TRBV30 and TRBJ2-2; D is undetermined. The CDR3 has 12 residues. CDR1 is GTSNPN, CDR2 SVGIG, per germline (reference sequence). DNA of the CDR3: TGTGGACGGGCTACGAACACCGGGGAGCTGTTTTTT. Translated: CGRATNTGELFF.

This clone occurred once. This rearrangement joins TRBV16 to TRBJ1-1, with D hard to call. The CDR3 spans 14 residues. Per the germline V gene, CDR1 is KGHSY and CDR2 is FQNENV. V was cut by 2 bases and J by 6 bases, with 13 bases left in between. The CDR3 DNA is TGTGCCAGCAGCCAACTCCAGGAATTTGCTGAAGCTTTCTTT. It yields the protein CASSQLQEFAEAFF.

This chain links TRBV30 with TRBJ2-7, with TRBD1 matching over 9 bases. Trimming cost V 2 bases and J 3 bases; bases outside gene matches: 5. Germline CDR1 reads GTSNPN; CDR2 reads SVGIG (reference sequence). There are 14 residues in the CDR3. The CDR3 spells CAWSRQGVDYEQYF. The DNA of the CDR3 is TGTGCCTGGAGTAGACAGGGGGTGGACTACGAGCAGTACTTC.

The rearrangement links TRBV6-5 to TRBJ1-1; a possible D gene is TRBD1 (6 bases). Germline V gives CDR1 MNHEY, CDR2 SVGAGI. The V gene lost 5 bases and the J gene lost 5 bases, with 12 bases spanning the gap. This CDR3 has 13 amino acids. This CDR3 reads CASSRGGNTEAFF. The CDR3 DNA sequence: TGTGCCAGCAGTAGGGGGGGAAATACTGAAGCTTTCTTT.

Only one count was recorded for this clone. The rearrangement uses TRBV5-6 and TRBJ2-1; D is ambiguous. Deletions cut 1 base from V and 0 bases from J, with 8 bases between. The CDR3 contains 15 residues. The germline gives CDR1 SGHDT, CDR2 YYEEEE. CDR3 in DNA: TGTGCCAGCAGCTTGTTTGGCCCCTCCTACAATGAGCAGTTCTTC. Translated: CASSLFGPSYNEQFF.

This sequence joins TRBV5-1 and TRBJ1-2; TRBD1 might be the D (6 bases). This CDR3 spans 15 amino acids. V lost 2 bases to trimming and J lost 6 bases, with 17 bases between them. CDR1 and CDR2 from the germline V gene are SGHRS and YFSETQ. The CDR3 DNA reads TGCGCCAGCAGCTTCTCCGGGCCGGGGGCAGATGGCTACACCTTC. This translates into CASSFSGPGADGYTF. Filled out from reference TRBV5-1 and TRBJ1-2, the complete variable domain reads KAGVTQTPRYLIKTRGQQVTLSCSPISGHRSVSWYQQTPGQGLQFLFEYFSETQRNKGNFPGRFSGRQFSNSRSEMNVSTLELGDSALYLCASSFSGPGADGYTFGSGTRLTVV.

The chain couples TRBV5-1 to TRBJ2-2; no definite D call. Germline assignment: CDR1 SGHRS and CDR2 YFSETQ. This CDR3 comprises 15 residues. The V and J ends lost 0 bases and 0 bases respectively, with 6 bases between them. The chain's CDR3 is CASSLERPNTGELFF. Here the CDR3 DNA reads TGCGCCAGCAGCTTGGAAAGGCCGAACACCGGGGAGCTGTTTTTT.

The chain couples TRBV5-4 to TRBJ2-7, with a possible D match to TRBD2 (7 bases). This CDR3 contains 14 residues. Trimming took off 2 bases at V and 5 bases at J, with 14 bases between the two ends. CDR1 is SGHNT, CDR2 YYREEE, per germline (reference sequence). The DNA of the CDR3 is TGTGCCAGCAGCTTTTTCGGGGGGCTGGACGAGCAGTACTTC. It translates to CASSFFGGLDEQYF.

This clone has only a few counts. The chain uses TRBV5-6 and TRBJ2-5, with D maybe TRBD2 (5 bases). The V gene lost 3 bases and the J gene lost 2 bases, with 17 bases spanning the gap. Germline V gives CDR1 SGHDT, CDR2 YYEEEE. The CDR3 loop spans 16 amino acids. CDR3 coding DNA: TGTGCCAGCAGCTCGCAGCTTGACTATGATCAAGAGACCCAGTACTTC. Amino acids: CASSSQLDYDQETQYF.

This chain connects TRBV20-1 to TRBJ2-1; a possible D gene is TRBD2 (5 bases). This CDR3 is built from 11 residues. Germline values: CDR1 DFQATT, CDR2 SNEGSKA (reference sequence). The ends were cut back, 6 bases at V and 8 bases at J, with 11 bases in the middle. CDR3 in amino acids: CSAIAGDEQFF. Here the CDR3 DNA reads TGCAGTGCAATAGCCGGGGATGAGCAGTTCTTC.

The CDR3 bases are TGCGCCAGCAGCCCCAGGACAGGACAGTACGAGCAGTACTTC. Translated: CASSPRTGQYEQYF. This rearrangement joins TRBV5-1 to TRBJ2-7; 7 bases are a match to TRBD1. Germline lookup yields CDR1 SGHRS and CDR2 YFSETQ. CDR3 length: 14 residues. J lost 4 bases, V lost 4 bases, and 8 bases had no gene match.

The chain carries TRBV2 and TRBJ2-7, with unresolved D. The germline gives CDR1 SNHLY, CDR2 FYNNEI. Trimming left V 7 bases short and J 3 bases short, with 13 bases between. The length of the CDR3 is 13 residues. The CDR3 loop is CASNGPFVYEQYF. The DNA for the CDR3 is TGTGCCAGCAATGGGCCCTTTGTCTACGAGCAGTACTTC.

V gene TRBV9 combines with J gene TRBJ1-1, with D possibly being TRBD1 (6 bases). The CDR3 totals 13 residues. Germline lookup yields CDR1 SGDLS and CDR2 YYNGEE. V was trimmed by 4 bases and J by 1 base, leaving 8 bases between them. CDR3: CASSKGQNTEAFF. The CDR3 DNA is TGTGCCAGCAGCAAGGGACAGAACACTGAAGCTTTCTTT. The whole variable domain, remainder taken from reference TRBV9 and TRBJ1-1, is DSGVTQTPKHLITATGQRVTLRCSPRSGDLSVYWYQQSLDQGLQFLIQYYNGEERAKGNILERFSAQQFPDLHSELNLSSLELGDSALYFCASSKGQNTEAFFGQGTRLTVV.

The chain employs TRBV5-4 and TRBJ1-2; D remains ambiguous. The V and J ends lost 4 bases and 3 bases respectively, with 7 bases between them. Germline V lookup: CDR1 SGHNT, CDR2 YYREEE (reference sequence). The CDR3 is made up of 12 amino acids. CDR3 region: CASSQAHYGYTF. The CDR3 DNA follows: TGTGCCAGCAGCCAAGCCCACTATGGCTACACCTTC.

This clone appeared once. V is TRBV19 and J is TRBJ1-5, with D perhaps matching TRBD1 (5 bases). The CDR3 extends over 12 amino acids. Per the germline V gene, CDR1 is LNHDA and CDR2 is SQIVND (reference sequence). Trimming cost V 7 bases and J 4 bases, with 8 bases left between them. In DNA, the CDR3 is TGTGCCAGTATGGGGGGAAATCAGCCCCAGCATTTT. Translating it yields CASMGGNQPQHF.

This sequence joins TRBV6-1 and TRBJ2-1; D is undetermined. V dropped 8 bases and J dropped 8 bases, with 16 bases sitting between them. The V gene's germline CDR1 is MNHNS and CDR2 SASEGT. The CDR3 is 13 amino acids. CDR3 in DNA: TGTGCCAGCGGATGGACGTCTGGGGATGAGCAGTTCTTC. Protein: CASGWTSGDEQFF.

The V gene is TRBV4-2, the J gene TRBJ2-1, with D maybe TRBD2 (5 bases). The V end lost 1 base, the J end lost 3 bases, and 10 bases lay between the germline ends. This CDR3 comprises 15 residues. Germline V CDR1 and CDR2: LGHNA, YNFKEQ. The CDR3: CASSQAIRDYNEQFF. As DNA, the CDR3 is TGTGCCAGCAGCCAAGCTATTCGGGACTACAATGAGCAGTTCTTC.

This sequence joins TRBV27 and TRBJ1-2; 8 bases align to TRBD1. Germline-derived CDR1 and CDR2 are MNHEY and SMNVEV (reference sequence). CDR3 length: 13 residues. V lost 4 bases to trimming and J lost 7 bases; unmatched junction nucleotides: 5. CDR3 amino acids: CASSSGTGSGYTF. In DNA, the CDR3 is TGTGCCAGCAGTTCCGGGACAGGCTCTGGCTACACCTTC.

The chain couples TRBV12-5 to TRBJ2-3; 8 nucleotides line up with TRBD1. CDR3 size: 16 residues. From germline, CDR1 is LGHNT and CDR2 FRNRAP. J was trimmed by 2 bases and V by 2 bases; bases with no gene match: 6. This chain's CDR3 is CASGLSTGGSTDTQYF. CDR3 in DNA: TGTGCTAGTGGTTTGAGTACAGGGGGGTCCACAGATACGCAGTATTTT.

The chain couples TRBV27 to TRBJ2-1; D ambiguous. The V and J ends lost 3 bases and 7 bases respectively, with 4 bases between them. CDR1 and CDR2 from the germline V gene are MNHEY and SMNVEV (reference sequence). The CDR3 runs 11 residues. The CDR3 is CASSLRNEQFF. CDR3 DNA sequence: TGTGCCAGCAGTTTGAGAAATGAGCAGTTCTTC.

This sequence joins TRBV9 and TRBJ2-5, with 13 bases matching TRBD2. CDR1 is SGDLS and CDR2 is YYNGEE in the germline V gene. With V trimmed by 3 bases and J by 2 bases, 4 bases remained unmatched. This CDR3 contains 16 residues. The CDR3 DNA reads TGTGCCAGCAGCGGCATACTAGCGGGGGGGCAAGAGACCCAGTACTTC. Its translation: CASSGILAGGQETQYF.

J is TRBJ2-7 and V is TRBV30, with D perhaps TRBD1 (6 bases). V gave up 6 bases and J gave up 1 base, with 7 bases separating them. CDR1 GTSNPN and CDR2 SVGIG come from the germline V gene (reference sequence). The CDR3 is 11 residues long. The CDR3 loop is CACQGSYEQYF. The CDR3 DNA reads TGTGCCTGTCAGGGGTCCTACGAGCAGTACTTC.

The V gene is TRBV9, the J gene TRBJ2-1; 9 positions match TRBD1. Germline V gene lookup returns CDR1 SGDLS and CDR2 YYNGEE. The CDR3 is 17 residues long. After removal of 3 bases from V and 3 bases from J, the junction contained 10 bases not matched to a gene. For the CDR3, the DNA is TGTGCCAGCAGCGGCTTTGGACAGGGGCGCTTCTACAATGAGCAGTTCTTC. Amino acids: CASSGFGQGRFYNEQFF.